The next 7 T cell receptor beta chains were all read from a single sample in a study of blood T cell repertoires in COVID-19. The assay was immunoSEQ multiplex PCR, and TCRdb's table has in-frame clones only and misses some. Seen here are about 320,000 clones, roughly 85% observed once, and the top ten hold approximately 1.9%. Sequencing was carried out using PBMCs or T cells enriched from blood (not recorded which). Every receptor here comes from a woman in her 30s who had been exposed to COVID-19.

V gene TRBV5-8 combines with J gene TRBJ1-1, with TRBD1 matching 7 bases. V lost 5 bases and J lost 4; bases outside the gene matches: 14. CDR3 length: 16 residues. Germline lookup yields CDR1 SGHTS and CDR2 YDEGEE. This CDR3 reads CASRSRSGGQRTEAFF. The CDR3 bases are TGTGCCAGCAGATCCCGTTCAGGGGGGCAGCGCACTGAAGCTTTCTTT. Drawing the rest from reference TRBV5-8 and TRBJ1-1, the complete variable domain is EAGVTQSPTHLIKTRGQQATLRCSPISGHTSVYWYQQALGLGLQFLLWYDEGEERNRGNFPPRFSGRQFPNYSSELNVNALELEDSALYLCASRSRSGGQRTEAFFGQGTRLTVV.

In its sample, this clone was seen once. This chain joins TRBV2 and TRBJ2-1; D might be TRBD2 (6 bases). Germline V gene lookup returns CDR1 SNHLY and CDR2 FYNNEI. The CDR3 totals 16 residues. The V gene lost 3 bases and the J gene lost 5 bases, with 17 bases spanning the gap. The CDR3 DNA reads TGTGCCAGCAGTGATTCGATGTACGGGGGAGACAATGAGCAGTTCTTC. It yields the protein CASSDSMYGGDNEQFF.

Regarding this clone: Other DNA sequences in this specimen translate into the identical CDR3. This chain uses TRBV28 with TRBJ2-2, with a tentative D call TRBD1 (5 bases). The CDR3 totals 12 residues. Germline CDR1 MDHEN, CDR2 SYDVKM. The germline V and J ends were trimmed by 7 bases and 4 bases, with 7 bases remaining between them. In DNA form, the CDR3 reads TGTGCCAGCAAAAGGGGCACCGGGGAGCTGTTTTTT. This translates into CASKRGTGELFF.

J is TRBJ1-3 and V is TRBV5-5; D unclear. The CDR3 has 13 amino acids. Germline CDR1 is SGHKS and CDR2 is YYEKEE (reference sequence). With 0 bases removed from V and 7 bases from J, the gap between germline ends came to 8 bases. The CDR3 DNA sequence: TGTGCCAGCAGCTTGGACCGCCGGAACACCATATATTTT. It is translated as CASSLDRRNTIYF.

The chain is built from TRBV6-5 and TRBJ1-2; a possible D gene is TRBD1 (6 bases). The CDR3 loop spans 13 amino acids. Trimming removed 7 bases from V and 0 bases from J, with 9 bases in between. The V gene's germline CDR1 is MNHEY and CDR2 SVGAGI. CDR3 in DNA: TGTGCCAGCAAAGGGACAACTAACTATGGCTACACCTTC. It translates to CASKGTTNYGYTF.

V gene TRBV6-5 combines with J gene TRBJ2-1, with TRBD2 matching over 9 bases. The V segment lost 6 bases and the J segment 5 bases; nucleotides outside the gene matches: 8. This CDR3 has 15 residues. Germline V CDR1 and CDR2: MNHEY, SVGAGI. As DNA, the CDR3 is TGTGCCAGCAGCCTAGCGGGATGGGGCCACAATGAGCAGTTCTTC. It yields the protein CASSLAGWGHNEQFF.

The table lists this clone with many counts. J is TRBJ1-6 and V is TRBV11-2, with TRBD1 matching over 8 bases. V shed 6 bases, J shed 9 bases, and the junction held 7 bases outside the gene matches. The V gene's germline CDR1 is SGHAT and CDR2 FQNNGV. This CDR3 comprises 14 residues. CDR3 region: CASRRQGAGSPLHF. The CDR3 nucleotides read TGTGCCAGCAGGCGGCAGGGGGCAGGTTCACCCCTCCACTTT.